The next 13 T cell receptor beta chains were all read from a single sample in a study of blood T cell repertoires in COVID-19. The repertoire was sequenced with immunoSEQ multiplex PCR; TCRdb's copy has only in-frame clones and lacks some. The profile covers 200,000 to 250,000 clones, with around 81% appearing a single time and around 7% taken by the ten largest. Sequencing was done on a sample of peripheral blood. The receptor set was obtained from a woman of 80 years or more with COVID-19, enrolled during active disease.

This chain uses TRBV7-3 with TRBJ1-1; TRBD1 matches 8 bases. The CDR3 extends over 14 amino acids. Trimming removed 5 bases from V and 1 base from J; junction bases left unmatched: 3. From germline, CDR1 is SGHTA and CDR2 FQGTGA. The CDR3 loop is CASSPGQGNTEAFF. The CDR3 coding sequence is TGTGCCAGCAGCCCCGGACAGGGGAACACTGAAGCTTTCTTT.

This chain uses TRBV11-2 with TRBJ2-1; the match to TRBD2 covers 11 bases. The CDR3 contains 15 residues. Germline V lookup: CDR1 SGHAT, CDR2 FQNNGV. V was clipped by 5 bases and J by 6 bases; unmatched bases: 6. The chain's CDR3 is CASSKTSGGPNEQFF. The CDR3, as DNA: TGTGCCAGCAGCAAAACTAGCGGGGGACCCAATGAGCAGTTCTTC.

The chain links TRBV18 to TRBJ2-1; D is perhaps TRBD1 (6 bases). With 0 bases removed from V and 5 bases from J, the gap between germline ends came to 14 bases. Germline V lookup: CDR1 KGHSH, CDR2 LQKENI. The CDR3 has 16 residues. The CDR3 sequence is CASSPPNREPHNEQFF. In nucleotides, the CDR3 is TGTGCCAGCTCACCACCGAACAGGGAACCCCACAATGAGCAGTTCTTC.

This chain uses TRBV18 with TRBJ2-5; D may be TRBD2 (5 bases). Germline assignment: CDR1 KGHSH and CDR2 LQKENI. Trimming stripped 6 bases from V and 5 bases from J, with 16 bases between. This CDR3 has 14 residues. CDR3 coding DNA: TGTGCCAGCTCTCGATCGGGGTTCTCGGAGACCCAGTACTTC. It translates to CASSRSGFSETQYF.

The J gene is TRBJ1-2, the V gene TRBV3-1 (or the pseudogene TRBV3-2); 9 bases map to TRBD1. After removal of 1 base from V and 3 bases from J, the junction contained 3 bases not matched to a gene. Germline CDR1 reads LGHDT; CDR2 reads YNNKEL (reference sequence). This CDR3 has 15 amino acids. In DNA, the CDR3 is TGTGCCAGCAGCCAAGCGGGACAGGGCTACTATGGCTACACCTTC. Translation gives CASSQAGQGYYGYTF.

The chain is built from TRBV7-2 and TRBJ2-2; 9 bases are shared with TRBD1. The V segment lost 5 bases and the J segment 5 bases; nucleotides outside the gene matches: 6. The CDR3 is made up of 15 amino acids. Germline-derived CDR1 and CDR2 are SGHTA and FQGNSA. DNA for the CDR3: TGTGCCAGCAGCCGCCCCGGGACAGGGACCGGGGAGCTGTTTTTT. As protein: CASSRPGTGTGELFF.

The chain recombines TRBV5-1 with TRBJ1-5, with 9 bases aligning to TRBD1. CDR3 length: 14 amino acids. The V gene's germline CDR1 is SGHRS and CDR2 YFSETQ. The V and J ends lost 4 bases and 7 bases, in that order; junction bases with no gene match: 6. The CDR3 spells CASSVGTGKQPQHF. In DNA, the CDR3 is TGCGCCAGCAGCGTTGGGACAGGGAAACAGCCCCAGCATTTT.

For the CDR3, the DNA is TGTGCCACCAGTGATTTAGGCGGGAGTAAGCCAGATACGCAGTATTTT. It yields the protein CATSDLGGSKPDTQYF. The chain links TRBV24-1 to TRBJ2-3; 7 nucleotides agree with TRBD2. CDR1 and CDR2 (germline): KGHDR, SFDVKD. CDR3 length equals 16 residues. V lost 1 base and J lost 4; bases outside the gene matches: 7.

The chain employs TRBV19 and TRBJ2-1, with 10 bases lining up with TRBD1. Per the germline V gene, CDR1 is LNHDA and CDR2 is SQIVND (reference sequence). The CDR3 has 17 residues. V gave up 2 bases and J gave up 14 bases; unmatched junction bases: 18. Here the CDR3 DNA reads TGTGCCAGTAGTATAAGCTCGGGGACAGGGGTTCAAGGACGGGAGTTCTTC. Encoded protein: CASSISSGTGVQGREFF.

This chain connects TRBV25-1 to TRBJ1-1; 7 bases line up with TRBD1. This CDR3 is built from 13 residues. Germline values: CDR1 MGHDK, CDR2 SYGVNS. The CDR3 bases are TGTGAGCGGACAGGAAAAATGAACACTGAAGCTTTCTTT. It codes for CERTGKMNTEAFF.

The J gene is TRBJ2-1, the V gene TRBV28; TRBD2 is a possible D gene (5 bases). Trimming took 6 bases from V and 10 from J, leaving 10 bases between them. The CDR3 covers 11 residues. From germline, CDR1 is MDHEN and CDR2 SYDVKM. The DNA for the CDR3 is TGTGCCAGCAGGACCCCGGGGGAGCAGTTCTTC. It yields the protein CASRTPGEQFF. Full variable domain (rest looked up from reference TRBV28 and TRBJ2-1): DVKVTQSSRYLVKRTGEKVFLECVQDMDHENMFWYRQDPGLGLRLIYFSYDVKMKEKGDIPEGYSVSREKKERFSLILESASTNQTSMYLCASRTPGEQFFGPGTRLTVL.

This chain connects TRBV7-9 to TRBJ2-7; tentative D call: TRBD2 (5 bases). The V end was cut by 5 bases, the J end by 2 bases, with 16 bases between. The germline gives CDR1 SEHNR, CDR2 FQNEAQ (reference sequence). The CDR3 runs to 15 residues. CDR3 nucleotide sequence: TGTGCCAGCAGCCTAGAGGGCGGGCGGACCTACGAGCAGTACTTC. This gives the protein CASSLEGGRTYEQYF.

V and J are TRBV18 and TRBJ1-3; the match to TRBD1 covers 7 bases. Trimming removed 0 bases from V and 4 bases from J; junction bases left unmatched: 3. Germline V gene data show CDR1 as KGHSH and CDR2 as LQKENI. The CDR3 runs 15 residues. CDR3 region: CASSPPGTAGNTIYF. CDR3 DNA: TGTGCCAGCTCACCACCTGGGACAGCCGGAAACACCATATATTTT.